This T cell receptor beta chain comes out of a study of T cell changes during pregnancy in multiple sclerosis. With 4 bases clipped from V and 4 bases from J, the junction kept 7 bases outside the gene matches. CDR3 size: 15 residues. Germline lookup yields CDR1 SGHTA and CDR2 FQGTGA. Sequenced by immunoSEQ multiplex PCR; TCRdb stores in-frame clones only, minus some. The table records tens of thousands of clones, about 89% of them present only once. The clonotype was recovered from a female donor with multiple sclerosis, enrolled in a pregnancy study. The sequences come from CD4+ T cells from peripheral blood mononuclear cells, collected in the first trimester of pregnancy. The rearrangement uses TRBV7-3 and TRBJ2-7, with 10 bases lining up with TRBD1. The CDR3 region is CASSYRQGAWYEQYF. CDR3 DNA sequence: TGTGCCAGCAGCTACCGACAGGGGGCTTGGTACGAGCAGTACTTC.